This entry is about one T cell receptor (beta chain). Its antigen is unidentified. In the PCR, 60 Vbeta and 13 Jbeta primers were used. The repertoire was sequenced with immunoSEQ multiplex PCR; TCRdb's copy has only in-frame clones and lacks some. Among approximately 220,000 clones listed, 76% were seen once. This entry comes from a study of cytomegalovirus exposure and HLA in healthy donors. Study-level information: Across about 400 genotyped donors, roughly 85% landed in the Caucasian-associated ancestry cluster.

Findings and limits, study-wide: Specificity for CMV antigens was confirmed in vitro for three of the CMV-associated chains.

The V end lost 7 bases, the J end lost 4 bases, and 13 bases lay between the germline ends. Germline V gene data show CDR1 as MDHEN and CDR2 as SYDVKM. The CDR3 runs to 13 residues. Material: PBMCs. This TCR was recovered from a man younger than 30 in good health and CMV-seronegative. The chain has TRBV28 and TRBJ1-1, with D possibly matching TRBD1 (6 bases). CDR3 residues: CASISGAGTEAFF. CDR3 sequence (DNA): TGTGCCAGCATATCAGGGGCCGGCACTGAAGCTTTCTTT.